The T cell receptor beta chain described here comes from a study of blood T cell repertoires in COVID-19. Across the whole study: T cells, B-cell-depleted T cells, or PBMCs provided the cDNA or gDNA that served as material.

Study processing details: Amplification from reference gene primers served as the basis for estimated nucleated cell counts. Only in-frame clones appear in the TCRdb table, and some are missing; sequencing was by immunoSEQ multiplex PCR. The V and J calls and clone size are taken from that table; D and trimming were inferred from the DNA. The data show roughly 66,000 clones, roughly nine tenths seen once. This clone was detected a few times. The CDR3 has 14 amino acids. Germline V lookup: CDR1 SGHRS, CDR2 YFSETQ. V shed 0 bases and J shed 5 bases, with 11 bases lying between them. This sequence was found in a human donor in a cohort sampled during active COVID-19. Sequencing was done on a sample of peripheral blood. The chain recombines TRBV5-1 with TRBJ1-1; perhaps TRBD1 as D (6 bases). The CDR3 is CASSLGTVGTEAFF. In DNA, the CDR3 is TGCGCCAGCAGCTTGGGGACAGTGGGTACTGAAGCTTTCTTT.